Sequencing of this TCR beta chain was carried out in a study of cytomegalovirus exposure and HLA in healthy donors. Study results and limitations: Being productive about 87% or about 30% of the time was typical of most TCR beta V segments in an earlier analysis. A later analysis showed HLA-associated TCR beta chains outstripping equally common others in clonal expansion. The classifier reportedly diagnosed cytomegalovirus status with high sensitivity and specificity.

The primer mix had 60 Vbeta and 13 Jbeta primers. Clones were sequenced by immunoSEQ multiplex PCR, and TCRdb holds only the in-frame ones, with some missing. The sample holds about 100,000 clones, about 80% seen once. Comment on this clone: Its specificity is unknown.

Germline trimming cut 7 bases from V and 2 bases from J; bases unmatched to any gene: 4. CDR1 is MNHNY, CDR2 SVGAGI, per germline (reference sequence). The CDR3 contains 14 residues. Donors consisted of healthy bone marrow donors. The rearrangement joins TRBV6-6 to TRBJ1-5; 8 bases map to TRBD1. Sequencing was done on a sample of PBMCs. This clonotype was obtained from a man aged 55 to 69 in good health and CMV-seropositive. This CDR3 reads CASKQGAGNQPQHF. Here the CDR3 DNA reads TGTGCCAGCAAGCAGGGGGCGGGCAATCAGCCCCAGCATTTT.